The subject of this entry is one TCR beta chain. Its matching antigen is unknown. The repertoire was sequenced with immunoSEQ multiplex PCR; TCRdb's copy has only in-frame clones and lacks some. The repertoire holds about 55,000 clones, around nine tenths seen once, with 5.5% to 8% in the top ten. These data belong to a study of OX40 agonist ivuxolimab in advanced cancers. Turning to the study itself: Cancers in dose escalation were hepatocellular, melanoma, renal cell and head and neck.

General study findings and limits: Within 6 weeks, CD4+ and CD8+ blood T cells expanded clonally at 0.1 to 3.0 mg/kg.

The CDR3 runs 14 residues. The germline CDR1 and CDR2 sequences are SGDLS and YYNGEE. Trimming stripped 0 bases from V and 5 bases from J, with 11 bases between. The V gene is TRBV9, the J gene TRBJ1-1; perhaps TRBD1 as D (6 bases). The source of this sequence is an adult with an advanced solid tumor such as melanoma, head and neck, liver or kidney cancer. The starting material was CD4+ or CD8+ T cells sorted from blood, obtained in a trial of the OX40 agonist ivuxolimab. CDR3 nucleotides: TGTGCCAGCAGCGTAGAGGGGGAATGGACTGAAGCTTTCTTT. This sequence encodes CASSVEGEWTEAFF.